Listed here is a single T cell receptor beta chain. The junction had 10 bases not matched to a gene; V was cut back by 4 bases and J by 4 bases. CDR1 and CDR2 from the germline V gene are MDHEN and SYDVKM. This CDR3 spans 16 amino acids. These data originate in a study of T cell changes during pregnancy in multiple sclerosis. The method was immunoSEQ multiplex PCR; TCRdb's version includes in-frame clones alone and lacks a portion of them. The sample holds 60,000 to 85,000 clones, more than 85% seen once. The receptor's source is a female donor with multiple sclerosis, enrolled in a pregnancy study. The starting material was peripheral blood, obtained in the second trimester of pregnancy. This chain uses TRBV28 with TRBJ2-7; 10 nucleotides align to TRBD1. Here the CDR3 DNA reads TGTGCCAGCAGTTCACCCGGCGGACAGGGGGGGTACGAGCAGTACTTC. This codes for CASSSPGGQGGYEQYF.